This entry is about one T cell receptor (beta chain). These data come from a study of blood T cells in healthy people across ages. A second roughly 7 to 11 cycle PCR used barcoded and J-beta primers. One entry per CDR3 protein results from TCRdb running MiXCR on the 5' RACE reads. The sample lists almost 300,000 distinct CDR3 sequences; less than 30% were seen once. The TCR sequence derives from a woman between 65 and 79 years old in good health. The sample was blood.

CDR3 loop: CATSLPGVSHEQYF. In nucleotides, the CDR3 is TGTGCCACCAGCTTACCAGGGGTTTCGCACGAGCAGTACTTC. The rearrangement joins TRBV15 to TRBJ2-7; weak D call: TRBD1 (6 bases). V gave up 5 bases and J gave up 5 bases, with 16 bases separating them. The CDR3 length is 14 residues. Germline CDR1 is LNHNV and CDR2 is YYDKDF (reference sequence). The complete variable domain, with remaining parts taken from reference TRBV15 and TRBJ2-7, reads DAMVIQNPRYQVTQFGKPVTLSCSQTLNHNVMYWYQQKSSQAPKLLFHYYDKDFNNEADTPDNFQSRRPNTSFCFLDIRSPGLGDTAMYLCATSLPGVSHEQYFGPGTRLTVT.